These 18 T cell receptor beta chains came from one sample sequenced in a study of siplizumab effects on memory and regulatory T cells. Measured with immunoSEQ multiplex PCR; TCRdb has only the in-frame clones, and not every one. In the table there are some 97,000 clones, 91% of which are singletons. The sample was CD4+ T cells sorted from blood. The receptors originated from a human donor in good health. Some clones in this sample may be carry-over from other donors' samples.

In its sample, this clone was seen a few times. The chain uses TRBV5-1 and TRBJ2-2, with TRBD1 identical over 7 bases. This CDR3 spans 15 amino acids. With 1 base clipped from V and 3 bases from J, the junction kept 3 bases outside the gene matches. Germline assignment: CDR1 SGHRS and CDR2 YFSETQ. CDR3 sequence (DNA): TGCGCCAGCAGCTTGAGGGGGCCCGACACCGGGGAGCTGTTTTTT. Residues: CASSLRGPDTGELFF. The full variable domain, its missing parts supplied by reference TRBV5-1 and TRBJ2-2, is KAGVTQTPRYLIKTRGQQVTLSCSPISGHRSVSWYQQTPGQGLQFLFEYFSETQRNKGNFPGRFSGRQFSNSRSEMNVSTLELGDSALYLCASSLRGPDTGELFFGEGSRLTVL.

As for this clone: The germline gene is not matched at one end of the junction; a read error may be the cause. The chain combines TRBV7-7 with TRBJ1-5; D ambiguous. CDR3 length: 14 residues. Germline assignment: CDR1 SSHAT and CDR2 FNYEAQ (reference sequence). The CDR3 DNA reads as TGTGCTAGCAGCCCCGCGGGGAGCACGCAGCCCCAGCATTTT. Its translation: CASSPAGSTQPQHF.

The chain is built from TRBV2 and TRBJ1-2, with D tentatively TRBD1 (6 bases). The CDR3 covers 13 residues. The germline V gene encodes CDR1 SNHLY and CDR2 FYNNEI. Deletions cut 7 bases from V and 0 bases from J, with 9 bases between. The CDR3 DNA sequence: TGTGCCAGCACAGAGGGGGCTAACTATGGCTACACCTTC. Its translation: CASTEGANYGYTF.

V is TRBV5-1 and J is TRBJ1-1; 8 bases align to TRBD1. V lost 4 bases, J lost 1 base, and 3 bases stayed unmatched. CDR3 length equals 14 residues. Germline assignment: CDR1 SGHRS and CDR2 YFSETQ. CDR3 region: CASSDGTGNTEAFF. CDR3 in DNA: TGCGCCAGCAGCGATGGGACAGGGAACACTGAAGCTTTCTTT.

The V call is TRBV18, the J call TRBJ2-5; D is unresolved. Germline V gives CDR1 KGHSH, CDR2 LQKENI. The CDR3 has 13 residues. V was trimmed by 1 base and J by 4 bases, leaving 7 bases between them. The CDR3 DNA reads as TGTGCCAGCTCACCACTTGTGCGAGAGACCCAGTACTTC. It yields the protein CASSPLVRETQYF.

The chain links TRBV15 to TRBJ2-7; unclear D gene. The CDR3 contains 16 residues. Germline loops: CDR1 LNHNV, CDR2 YYDKDF (reference sequence). V was cut by 0 bases and J by 0 bases, with 12 bases left in between. CDR3 in DNA: TGTGCCACCAGCAGAGATCACGTTGTGAGCTCCTACGAGCAGTACTTC. It yields the protein CATSRDHVVSSYEQYF.

This chain connects TRBV28 to TRBJ2-6; D tentatively reads TRBD1 or TRBD2 (5 bases each). CDR1 and CDR2 from the germline V gene are MDHEN and SYDVKM. The length of the CDR3 is 19 residues. V gave up 6 bases and J gave up 2 bases, with 23 bases separating them. CDR3 sequence: CASSPYGAAYLTGANVLTF. As DNA, the CDR3 is TGTGCCAGCAGCCCATACGGGGCCGCCTATTTGACTGGGGCCAACGTCCTGACTTTC.

The chain is built from TRBV2 and TRBJ2-3; D ambiguous. The CDR3 contains 12 residues. V lost 4 bases to trimming and J lost 2 bases, with 4 bases between them. CDR1 and CDR2 from the germline V gene are SNHLY and FYNNEI. CDR3 in amino acids: CASSGTTDTQYF. In DNA form, the CDR3 reads TGTGCCAGCAGTGGGACCACAGATACGCAGTATTTT.

Only a few counts were recorded for this clone. The rearrangement links TRBV9 to TRBJ1-1; D remains unclear. CDR3 length equals 13 residues. Deletions cut 4 bases from V and 0 bases from J, with 7 bases between. Germline loops: CDR1 SGDLS, CDR2 YYNGEE. DNA of the CDR3: TGTGCCAGCAGCCCCACCTTGAACACTGAAGCTTTCTTT. The encoded protein is CASSPTLNTEAFF.

This clone appeared a few times. V is TRBV5-1 and J is TRBJ2-3; D is possibly TRBD2 (6 bases). Trimming removed 2 bases from V and 3 bases from J, with 13 bases in between. CDR1 and CDR2 from the germline V gene are SGHRS and YFSETQ. The CDR3 is 15 residues long. The CDR3 loop reads CASSLIGSGTDTQYF. Here the CDR3 DNA reads TGCGCCAGCAGCTTAATCGGGAGTGGAACAGATACGCAGTATTTT.

The chain recombines TRBV7-3 with TRBJ2-3; 7 bases map to TRBD1. V lost 5 bases, J lost 4 bases, and 3 bases stayed unmatched. Looked up from germline, CDR1 is SGHTA and CDR2 is FQGTGA. The length of the CDR3 is 13 residues. The CDR3 spells CASSSDRADTQYF. The CDR3, as DNA: TGTGCCAGCAGCAGCGACAGGGCAGATACGCAGTATTTT.

V gene TRBV5-1 combines with J gene TRBJ2-3, with TRBD1 matching 8 bases. V dropped 4 bases and J dropped 1; count of bases not matched to a gene: 8. The CDR3 runs to 16 residues. CDR1 and CDR2 from the germline V gene are SGHRS and YFSETQ. For the CDR3, the DNA is TGCGCCAGCAGCCTGGGACAGGCCCCGGGCACAGATACGCAGTATTTT. Its translation is CASSLGQAPGTDTQYF. Based on the CDR3 plus reference TRBV5-1 and TRBJ2-3, the full variable domain is KAGVTQTPRYLIKTRGQQVTLSCSPISGHRSVSWYQQTPGQGLQFLFEYFSETQRNKGNFPGRFSGRQFSNSRSEMNVSTLELGDSALYLCASSLGQAPGTDTQYFGPGTRLTVL.

The chain combines TRBV14 with TRBJ1-2, with 7 bases matching TRBD1. V dropped 1 base and J dropped 4; count of bases not matched to a gene: 9. Germline V gives CDR1 SGHDN, CDR2 FVKESK. The CDR3 has 16 residues. DNA for the CDR3: TGTGCCAGCAGCCAAGGACCGCCAGGGGGTATCTATGGCTACACCTTC. Residues: CASSQGPPGGIYGYTF.

The chain links TRBV14 to TRBJ2-1, with 12 bases identical to TRBD2. J was trimmed by 13 bases and V by 4 bases; bases with no gene match: 8. Germline assignment: CDR1 SGHDN and CDR2 FVKESK. The CDR3 loop spans 14 amino acids. The CDR3 loop reads CASSRPATSGSQFF. The CDR3, as DNA: TGTGCCAGCAGCCGACCGGCGACTAGCGGGAGCCAGTTCTTC.

CDR3 DNA: TGTGCCAGTAGGCGGATCGTGGGTAGCACAGATACGCAGTATTTT. This sequence encodes CASRRIVGSTDTQYF. V and J are TRBV19 and TRBJ2-3; D gene uncertain. V lost 6 bases, J lost 0 bases, and 13 bases lay in between. Germline V CDR1 and CDR2: LNHDA, SQIVND (reference sequence). The CDR3 is made up of 15 amino acids.

V usage is TRBV18 and J usage is TRBJ2-7; 10 nucleotides line up with TRBD1. This CDR3 has 16 amino acids. CDR1 KGHSH and CDR2 LQKENI come from the germline V gene. The ends lost 3 bases at V and 2 bases at J; junction bases unmatched: 7. This CDR3 is CASSPKPGTGAYEQYF. The CDR3 bases are TGTGCCAGCTCACCTAAACCCGGGACAGGGGCCTACGAGCAGTACTTC.

The gene calls are TRBV23-1 and TRBJ2-4; the D is unclear. TRBV23-1 is filed as an ORF, its function uncertain. This CDR3 comprises 12 residues. V shed 8 bases and J shed 9 bases, with 14 bases lying between them. The CDR3 coding sequence is TGCGCCAGCTATCGACCAATCGGCATTCAGTACTTC. Amino acid sequence: CASYRPIGIQYF.

The chain has TRBV7-9 and TRBJ1-2; D gene uncertain. V lost 1 base, J lost 8 bases, and 8 bases lay in between. The germline gives CDR1 SEHNR, CDR2 FQNEAQ (reference sequence). The CDR3 totals 12 residues. Here the CDR3 DNA reads TGTGCCAGCAGCTTAGGAGTTGACGGCTACACCTTC. Its protein is CASSLGVDGYTF.